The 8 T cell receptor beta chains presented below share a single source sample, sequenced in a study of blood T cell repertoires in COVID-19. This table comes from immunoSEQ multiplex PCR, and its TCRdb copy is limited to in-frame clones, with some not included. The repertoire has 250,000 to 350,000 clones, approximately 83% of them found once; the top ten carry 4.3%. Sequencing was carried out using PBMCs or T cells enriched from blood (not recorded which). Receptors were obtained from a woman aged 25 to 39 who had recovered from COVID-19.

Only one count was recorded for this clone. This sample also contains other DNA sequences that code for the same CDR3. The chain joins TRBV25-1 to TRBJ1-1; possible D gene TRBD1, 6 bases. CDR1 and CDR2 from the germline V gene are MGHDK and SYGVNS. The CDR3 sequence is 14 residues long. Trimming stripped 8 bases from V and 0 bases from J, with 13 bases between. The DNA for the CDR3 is TGTGCCAGCCGCGAGACAGGAATGAACACTGAAGCTTTCTTT. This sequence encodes CASRETGMNTEAFF.

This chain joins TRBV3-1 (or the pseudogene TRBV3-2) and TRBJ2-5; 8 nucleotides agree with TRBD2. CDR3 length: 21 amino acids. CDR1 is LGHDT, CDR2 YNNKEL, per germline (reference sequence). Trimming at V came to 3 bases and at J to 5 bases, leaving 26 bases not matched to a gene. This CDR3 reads CASSHLRTGTRAGVGGETQYF. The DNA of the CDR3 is TGTGCCAGCAGCCACCTCCGGACTGGGACTAGAGCGGGAGTTGGTGGCGAGACCCAGTACTTC.

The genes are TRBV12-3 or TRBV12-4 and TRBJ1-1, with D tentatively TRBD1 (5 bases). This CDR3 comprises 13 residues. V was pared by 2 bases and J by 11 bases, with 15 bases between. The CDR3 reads CASSLRRGVAAFF. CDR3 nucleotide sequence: TGTGCCAGCAGTTTAAGAAGGGGTGTGGCGGCTTTCTTT.

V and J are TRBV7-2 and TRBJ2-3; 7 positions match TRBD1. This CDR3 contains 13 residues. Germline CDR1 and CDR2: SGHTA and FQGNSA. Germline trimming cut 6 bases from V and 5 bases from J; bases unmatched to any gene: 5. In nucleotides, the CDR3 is TGTGCCAGCAGAGATACAGGGGTAGATACGCAGTATTTT. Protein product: CASRDTGVDTQYF.

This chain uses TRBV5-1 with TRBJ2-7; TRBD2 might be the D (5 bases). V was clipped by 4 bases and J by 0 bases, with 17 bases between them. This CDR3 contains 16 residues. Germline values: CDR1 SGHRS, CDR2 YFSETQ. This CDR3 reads CASSPRSGWSSYEQYF. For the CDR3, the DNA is TGCGCCAGCAGCCCCCGGAGCGGTTGGAGCTCCTACGAGCAGTACTTC.

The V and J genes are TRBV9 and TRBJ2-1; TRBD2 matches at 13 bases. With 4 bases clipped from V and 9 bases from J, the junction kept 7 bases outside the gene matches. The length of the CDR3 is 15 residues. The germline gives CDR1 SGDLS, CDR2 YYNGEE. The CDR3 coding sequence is TGTGCCAGCAGCCCCCGGACTAGCGGGGGAACTGAGCAGTTCTTC. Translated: CASSPRTSGGTEQFF.

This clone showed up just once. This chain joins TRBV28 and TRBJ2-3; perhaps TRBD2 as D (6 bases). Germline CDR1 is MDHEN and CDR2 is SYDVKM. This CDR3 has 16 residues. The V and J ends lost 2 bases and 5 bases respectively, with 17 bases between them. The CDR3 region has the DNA TGTGCCAGCAGTTTAGATCAATGGGCAGCGGGAGATACGCAGTATTTT. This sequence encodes CASSLDQWAAGDTQYF.

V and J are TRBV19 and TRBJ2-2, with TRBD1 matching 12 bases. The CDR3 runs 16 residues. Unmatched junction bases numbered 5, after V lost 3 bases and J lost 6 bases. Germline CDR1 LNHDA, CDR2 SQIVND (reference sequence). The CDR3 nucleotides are TGTGCCAGTAGTATGGGACAGGGGGCAGGGGCCGGGGAGCTGTTTTTT. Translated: CASSMGQGAGAGELFF.